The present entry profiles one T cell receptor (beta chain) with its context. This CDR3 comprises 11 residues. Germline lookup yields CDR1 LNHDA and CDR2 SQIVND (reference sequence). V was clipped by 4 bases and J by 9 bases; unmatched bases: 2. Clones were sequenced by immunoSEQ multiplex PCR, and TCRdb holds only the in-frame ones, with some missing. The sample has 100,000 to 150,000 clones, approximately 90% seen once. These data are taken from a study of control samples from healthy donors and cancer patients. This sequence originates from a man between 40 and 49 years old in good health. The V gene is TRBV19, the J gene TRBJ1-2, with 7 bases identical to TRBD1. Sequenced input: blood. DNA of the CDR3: TGTGCCAGTAGTAAGACAGGGCGCTACACCTTC. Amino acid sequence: CASSKTGRYTF.